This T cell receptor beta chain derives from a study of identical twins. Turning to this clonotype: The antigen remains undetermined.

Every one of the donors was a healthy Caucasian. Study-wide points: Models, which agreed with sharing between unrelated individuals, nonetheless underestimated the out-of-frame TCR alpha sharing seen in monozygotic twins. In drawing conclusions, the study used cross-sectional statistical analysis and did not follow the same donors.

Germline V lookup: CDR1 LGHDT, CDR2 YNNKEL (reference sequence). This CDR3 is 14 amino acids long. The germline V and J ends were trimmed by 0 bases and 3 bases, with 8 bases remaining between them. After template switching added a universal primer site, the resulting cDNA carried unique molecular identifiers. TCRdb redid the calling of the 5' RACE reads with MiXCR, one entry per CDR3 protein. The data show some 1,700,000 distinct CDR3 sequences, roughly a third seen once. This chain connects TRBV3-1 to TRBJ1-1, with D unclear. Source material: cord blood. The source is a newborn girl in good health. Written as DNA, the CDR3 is TGTGCCAGCAGCCAAGACGGTTTGTACACTGAAGCTTTCTTT. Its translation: CASSQDGLYTEAFF.